This T cell receptor beta chain was documented in a study of T-cell memory formation after mild COVID-19. Looked up from germline, CDR1 is SGHVS and CDR2 is FQNEAQ. This CDR3 is 14 amino acids long. With 3 bases clipped from V and 1 base from J, the junction kept 2 bases outside the gene matches. TCRdb used MiXCR to reprocess the 5' RACE reads, holding one entry per CDR3 protein. The sample holds approximately 100,000 distinct CDR3 sequences; 20% to 25% are singletons and the top ten take over 40%. Specimen: PBMCs or a T cell subset sorted from them (not recorded which). The rearrangement links TRBV7-8 to TRBJ1-2; 7 bases are a match to TRBD1. The receptor was isolated from a man between 18 and 29 years old who had mild COVID-19 (a few samples of this study predate the infection). Cell type and time point are not known. The chain's CDR3 is CASSFGDSNYGYTF. DNA for the CDR3: TGTGCCAGCAGCTTTGGGGACAGTAACTATGGCTACACCTTC. Based on the CDR3 plus reference TRBV7-8 and TRBJ1-2, the full variable domain is GAGVSQSPRYKVAKRGQDVALRCDPISGHVSLFWYQQALGQGPEFLTYFQNEAQLDKSGLPSDRFFAERPEGSVSTLKIQRTQQEDSAVYLCASSFGDSNYGYTFGSGTRLTVV.